A selection of T cell receptor beta chains follows, all from one sample in a study of T cell repertoires in cytomegalovirus infection. No cognate antigen is known for these TCRs. TCRdb re-analysed the reads in MiXCR, keeping a single row per CDR3 protein. Here the sample spans 680,000 or so distinct CDR3 sequences, approximately 33% being singletons. The sequenced sample was cultured PBMCs, obtained from culture after CMV antigen stimulation. The receptors here all came from a human donor in good health (CMV status not recorded). Some clones in this sample may be carry-over from other donors' samples. Both conserved end residues are part of each CDR3.

J gene,V gene,CDR3 protein
TRBJ2-1,TRBV7-2,CASSRDRDAYNEQFF
TRBJ2-5,TRBV6-2/TRBV6-3,CASSSAEREKAETQYF
TRBJ2-5,TRBV7-7,CASSLGTDRETQYF
TRBJ1-5,TRBV5-1,CASSLAPGNNQPQHF
TRBJ2-5,TRBV5-1,CASSLTPNRPIPETQYF
TRBJ1-1,TRBV19,CASSPRTPKKIMNTEAFF
TRBJ2-3,TRBV5-1,CASSFFGRAGTDTQYF
TRBJ1-1,TRBV10-3,CAINQGMRRDEAFF
TRBJ1-3,TRBV7-2,CASSLRGADGNTIYF
TRBJ2-1,TRBV10-3,CATLDGRSSYNEQFF
TRBJ1-4,TRBV2,CASSDPGSDEKLFF
TRBJ1-1,TRBV18,CASSPSLIRGGTEAFF
TRBJ1-2,TRBV7-2,CASSLGRTGDPRVYGYTF
TRBJ2-1,TRBV5-1,CASRGGLDSYNEQFF
TRBJ1-1,TRBV7-2,CASSPGGGLSVAFF
TRBJ2-7,TRBV3-1,CASALRGSYEQYF
TRBJ1-1,TRBV12-3/TRBV12-4,CASSSDSALVAFF
TRBJ2-1,TRBV29-1,CSVGMDRGNEQFF
TRBJ2-6,TRBV12-3/TRBV12-4,CASSSRPGQLISGANVLTF
TRBJ2-1,TRBV2,CASSESPVAEQFF